This T cell receptor beta chain was identified during a study of cytomegalovirus exposure and HLA in healthy donors (dated by TCRdb to 2015 to 2018). Regarding the study in general: An earlier analysis of approximately 600 of the donors reported approximately 300 Gb of sequence data and around 110 million unique TCR beta sequences from some 180 million T cells. An early release that covered 640 HLA-typed donors contained approximately 300 gigabases of sequencing data and 70 million to 100 million unique TCR sequences. Of the roughly 400 genotyped donors, 75% to 85% were placed in the genetic ancestry cluster associated with self-reported Caucasian donors. The study aimed to test whether cataloging public T cell receptors could reveal signatures of past pathogen exposure. The T cell repertoires of 666 subjects were profiled by immunosequencing and related to cytomegalovirus serostatus. In addition to the first cohort of 666 subjects, a separate validation cohort of approximately 130 different subjects was used. To predict cytomegalovirus infection status, the study brought together high-throughput TCR immunosequencing, statistical association of individual TCRs with disease status, and machine learning. In a later analysis, previously published TCR beta repertoires from 550 to 700 donors were re-analyzed and high-resolution HLA genotyping was added so that TCR occurrence patterns could be studied. The later analysis used no new phenotypic data to find candidate immune exposures, relying instead on TCR beta sequences and their occurrence across donors. An earlier analysis of several hundred of the donors applied high-throughput TCR beta sequencing to assess whether each TCR beta V gene segment acted as functional or pseudogenic. Donor age, sex, ethnicity and CMV serostatus were collected together with the repertoire data. Genome-wide SNP genotypes for about 65% of the roughly 670 donors were used in a later genetic analysis, which treated that subset as a discovery cohort. Every discovery cohort repertoire had been produced on one sequencing platform. HLA typing included class I and class II loci at four-digit resolution. Typing coverage differed by locus: A, B, C, DRB1 and DQB1 were typed in about 620-630 donors, DQA1 in 500 to 550, DPA1 in 606, and DPB1 in 472. About five DR-DQ haplotypes were treated as single units for association and clustering because of strong linkage in the cohort. Across 398 genotyped donors of the cohort, an average of about 240,000 unique TCR beta nucleotide sequences per donor were sequenced, and 15% to 20% of those sequences were non-productive.

The paper's findings and limits, for the study overall: Most TCR sequences were seen in very few donors, while some public TCRs were found in many individuals. In vitro tests confirmed that a few of the cytomegalovirus-associated TCR beta chains recognize cytomegalovirus antigens. For the cohort, immune exposure information was limited to CMV serostatus. The study gave a list of 150 to 200 TCR beta chains associated with cytomegalovirus. A cluster of highly shared sequence variants was judged likely to represent a technical artifact of the sequencing pipeline. It was suggested by the authors that the approach could potentially be generalized to other disease states and immunological phenotypes. Assigning TCR associations to individual alleles was difficult when HLA alleles, especially DR and DQ, strongly co-occurred. According to a later analysis, most CMV-associated TCR beta chains appeared to be HLA-restricted, and the HLA associations seemed to be driven largely by CMV exposure. In this cohort, only TCR beta chains were sequenced, and detectable features were limited by the absence of alpha or paired-chain data. In a later genetic analysis, fewer N-insertions in productive TCRs were reported among donors in an Asian-associated ancestry cluster than the roughly 700-donor mean. V-gene and J-gene trimming of TCR beta chains was associated with a missense DCLRE1C variant in a later genetic analysis, and the association was replicated in an independent cohort. A later analysis found that HLA-associated TCR beta chains were more clonally expanded and had lower generation probabilities than equally common non-associated chains. A later analysis found that TCR association rates varied across HLA loci, with DRB1 alleles showing the most associated TCRs and HLA-C alleles the fewest. Correlated functional status among segregating V segments might be attributable to linkage disequilibrium, but an unknown experimental factor could not be ruled out. Because HLA typing was unavailable for some donors at each locus, only the typed subset was used in association tests. Because counts were too low, seventeen rarely observed V segments, including chromosome 9 orphons, were excluded from the earlier analysis of 587 of the donors. A further reported finding was that TCR beta sequences accurately predicted the HLA-A and HLA-B alleles for most subjects in the first cohort. The classifier was reported to diagnose cytomegalovirus status with high specificity and sensitivity in both the original cohort and the validation cohort. A later analysis reported that several top co-occurrence clusters appeared linked to parvovirus B19, influenza, CMV and Epstein-Barr virus. In an earlier analysis of about 550 of the donors, most TCR beta V segments were observed in productive rearrangements about 87% or about 30% of the time, broadly matching IMGT annotations. At a false discovery rate of 0.05, a later analysis linked about 17,000 TCR beta sequences to specific HLA alleles. Some IMGT-functional V segments, including TRBV6-2 and TRBV6-3, could not be distinguished by the 87-base-pair reads and were therefore excluded. The presence/absence analyses assumed that sequencing depth was roughly uniform across donors, and that assumption may not be true.

The cohort comprised around 690 healthy bone marrow donors. All cohort members were sampled while nominally healthy, although unrecorded immune exposures were likely present. The donor was CMV seronegative and was included in the group of under 450 seronegative cohort members. Each donor provided a peripheral blood sample, and peripheral blood mononuclear cells were used for TCR beta sequencing. Genomic DNA extraction from the blood cell samples was performed with the Qiagen DNeasy Blood Extraction Kit. The V end gives up 9 bases and the J end 4 bases, leaving 6 bases in the junction not matched to a gene. The CDR3, cysteine through phenylalanine, is 14 amino acids long. Only the CDR3 part of the read is kept: 42 bases, read in frame from the first base. The germline V gene (reference sequence) provides CDR1 LNHNV and CDR2 YYDKDF. Library preparation was by the immunoSEQ multiplex PCR assay. For the multiplex PCR, a mixture combining 60 forward primers for TCR Vbeta segments and 13 reverse primers for TCR Jbeta segments was used. A multiplex PCR assay on genomic DNA amplified the CDR3 region of rearranged TCR beta genes. The amplified TCR beta libraries were sequenced on the Illumina HiSeq System as 87-base-pair reads. From the authors' description of their analysis: Across the 666 repertoires, a later analysis counted around 80 million unique TCR beta chains, roughly 11 million of which were shared by at least two donors. Raw reads were error-corrected and collapsed into unique sequences with a nearest-neighbor algorithm that merged closely related sequences to remove PCR and sequencing errors. CDR3 sequences were aligned to IMGT reference sequences to assign V, D and J gene segments. Each retained sequence needed at least a six-nucleotide match to both a V gene segment and a J gene segment. A rearrangement counted as productive if the CDR3 had no stop codons and remained in frame with V and J, and every other rearrangement counted as non-productive. Following IMGT convention, CDR3 was defined as the stretch from the second conserved V-encoded cysteine to the conserved J-encoded phenylalanine. The earlier analysis of 587 of the donors excluded any sequence lacking an unambiguous match to a single V gene segment. In an earlier analysis of 450 to 700 of the donors, V segments were called functional above 56.7% productive rearrangements and were called segregating when the between-donor standard deviation exceeded 5%. A statistical classification framework was built to diagnose cytomegalovirus status from the catalog of TCR beta chain sequences. A later analysis assigned V and J genes by comparing TCR nucleotide sequences with IMGT/GENE-DB human TR gene sequences. The TCRdist pipeline was used in a later analysis to assign CDR3 sequences and most-parsimonious VDJ recombination scenarios. In a later analysis, each TCR beta chain was defined by its CDR3 amino acid sequence together with its V-gene family, and reads without a unique V-gene family were excluded. In a later analysis, around 600 highly shared, low-generation-probability nucleotide sequences were removed to address suspected cross-contamination and a sequencing artifact. For each public chain, a later analysis derived a clonal expansion index from normalized ranks of inferred template counts within each repertoire. Generation probabilities in a later analysis came from a VDJ recombination model fitted to out-of-frame rearrangements, and those results were checked against IGoR. A later analysis scored TCR-TCR, TCR-HLA and TCR-CMV co-occurrence with hypergeometric tests, applying a repertoire-size bias correction to TCR pairs. In a later analysis, false discovery rates were estimated by permuting HLA or CMV assignments 20 times. In a later analysis, co-occurring TCRs were grouped using DBSCAN, with TCRdist sequence similarity added in when clustering inside HLA-allele-positive subsets. Repertoires with fewer than 30,000 or more than 120,000 public chains were left out of co-occurrence clustering, as were about five repertoires with anomalous nucleotide sharing. The source is immuneACCESS, and TCRdb retained only in-frame sequences with V and J called. Part of the clones is not carried over; for the studies checked, unresolved V genes explain less than half of this, and the remainder is unexplained. That table furnishes V, J and clone size, whereas the DNA furnished D and trimming. In all, the sample holds some 150,000 clones, and approximately 82% of those were seen once. The ten largest account for 3% to 3.5% of the sample.

Regarding this clone: There is no known antigen for this receptor. There are no base qualities to consult, and no much larger clone falls within one base.

The sample taken for sequencing was PBMCs. The receptor's source is a man between 40 and 49 years old in good health and CMV-seronegative. The rearrangement joined TRBV15 to TRBJ2-5, with 12 bases in between that match TRBD1. The encoded CDR3 is CATTGTGGGETQYF. The nucleotides read TGTGCCACTACCGGGACAGGGGGCGGAGAGACCCAGTACTTC.